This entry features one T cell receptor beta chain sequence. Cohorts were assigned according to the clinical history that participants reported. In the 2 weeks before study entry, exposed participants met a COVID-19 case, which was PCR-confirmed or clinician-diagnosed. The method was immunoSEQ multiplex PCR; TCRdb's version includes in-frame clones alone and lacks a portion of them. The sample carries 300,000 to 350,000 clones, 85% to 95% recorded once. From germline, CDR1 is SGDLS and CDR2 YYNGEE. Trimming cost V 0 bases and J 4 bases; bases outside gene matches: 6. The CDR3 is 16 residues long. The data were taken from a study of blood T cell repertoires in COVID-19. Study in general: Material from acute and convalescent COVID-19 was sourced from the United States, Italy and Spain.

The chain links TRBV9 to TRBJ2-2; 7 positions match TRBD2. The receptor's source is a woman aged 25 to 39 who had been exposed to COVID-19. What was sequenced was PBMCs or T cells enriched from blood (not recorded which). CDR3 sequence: CASSVGASGLTGELFF. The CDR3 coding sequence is TGTGCCAGCAGCGTAGGAGCTAGCGGACTCACCGGGGAGCTGTTTTTT.